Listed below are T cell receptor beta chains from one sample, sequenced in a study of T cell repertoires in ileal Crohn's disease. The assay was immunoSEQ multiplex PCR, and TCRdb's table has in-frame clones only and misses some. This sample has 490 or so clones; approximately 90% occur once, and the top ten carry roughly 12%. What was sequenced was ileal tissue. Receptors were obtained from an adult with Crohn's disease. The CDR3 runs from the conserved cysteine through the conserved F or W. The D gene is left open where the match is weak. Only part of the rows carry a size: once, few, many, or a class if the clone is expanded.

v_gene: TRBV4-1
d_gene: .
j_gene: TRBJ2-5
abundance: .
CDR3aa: CASSQGRGDSSGTQYF
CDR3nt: TGCGCCAGCAGCCAAGGGCGTGGCGACTCCTCAGGGACCCAGTACTTC

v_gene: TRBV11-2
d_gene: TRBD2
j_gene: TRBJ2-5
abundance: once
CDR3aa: CASSLRSGRGETQYF
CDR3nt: TGTGCCAGCAGCCTCCGTAGCGGGAGGGGTGAGACCCAGTACTTC

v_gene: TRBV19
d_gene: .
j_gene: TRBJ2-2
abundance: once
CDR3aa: CASTAVERKNTGELFF
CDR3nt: TGTGCCAGTACCGCGGTCGAACGGAAGAACACCGGGGAGCTGTTTTTT

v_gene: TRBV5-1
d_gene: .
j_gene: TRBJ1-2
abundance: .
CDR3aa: CASSLALGVDYGYTF
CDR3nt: TGCGCCAGCAGCTTGGCCTTAGGGGTTGACTATGGCTACACCTTC

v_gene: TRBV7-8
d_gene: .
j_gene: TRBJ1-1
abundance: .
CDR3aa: CASSGYNEDGTEAFF
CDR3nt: TGTGCCAGCAGCGGATATAACGAGGACGGGACTGAAGCTTTCTTT

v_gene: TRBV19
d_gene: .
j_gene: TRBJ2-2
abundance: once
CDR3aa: CASSRGTGWELFF
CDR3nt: TGTGCCAGTTCTCGTGGCACCGGGTGGGAGCTGTTTTTT

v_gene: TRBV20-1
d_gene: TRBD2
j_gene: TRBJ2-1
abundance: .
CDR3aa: CSAGGVAGQFF
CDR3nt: TGCAGTGCTGGGGGGGTGGCTGGGCAGTTCTTC

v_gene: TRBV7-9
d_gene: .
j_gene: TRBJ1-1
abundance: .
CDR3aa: CASSHSLSNTEAFF
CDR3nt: TGTGCCAGCAGCCATTCATTATCCAACACTGAAGCTTTCTTT

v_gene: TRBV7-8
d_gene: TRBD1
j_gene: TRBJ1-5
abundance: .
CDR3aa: CASSGDRGNQPQHF
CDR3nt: TGTGCCAGCAGCGGGGACAGGGGCAATCAGCCCCAGCATTTT

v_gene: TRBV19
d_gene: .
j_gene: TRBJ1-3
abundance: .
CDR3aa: CASRTSTTDRISGNTIYF
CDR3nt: TGTGCCAGTAGGACAAGCACCACAGACAGGATCTCTGGAAACACCATATATTTT

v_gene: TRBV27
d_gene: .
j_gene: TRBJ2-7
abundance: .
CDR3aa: CASSFFNSGSSYEQYF
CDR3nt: TGTGCCAGCAGTTTTTTTAATTCTGGTAGCTCCTACGAGCAGTACTTC

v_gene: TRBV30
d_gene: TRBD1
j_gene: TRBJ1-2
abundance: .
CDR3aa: CAWSVKGAGGIGYGYTF
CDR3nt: TGTGCCTGGAGTGTAAAAGGGGCAGGGGGTATTGGGTATGGCTACACCTTC

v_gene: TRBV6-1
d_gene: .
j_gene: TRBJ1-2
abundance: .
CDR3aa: CASSAHKQGYRQLGYTF
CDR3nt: TGTGCCAGCAGTGCTCATAAACAGGGATATAGACAACTTGGCTACACCTTC

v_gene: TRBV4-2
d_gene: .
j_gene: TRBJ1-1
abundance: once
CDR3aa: CASSQVGASKNTEAFF
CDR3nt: TGTGCCAGCAGCCAAGTCGGGGCCAGCAAGAACACTGAAGCTTTCTTT

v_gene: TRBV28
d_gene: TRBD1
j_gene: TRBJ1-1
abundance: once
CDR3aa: CASHRGGDTEAFF
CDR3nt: TGTGCCAGCCACAGGGGAGGCGACACTGAAGCTTTCTTT

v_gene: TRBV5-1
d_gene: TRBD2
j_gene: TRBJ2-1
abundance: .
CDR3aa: CASSWTAGGPGNEQFF
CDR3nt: TGCGCCAGCAGCTGGACAGCGGGAGGGCCGGGCAATGAGCAGTTCTTC

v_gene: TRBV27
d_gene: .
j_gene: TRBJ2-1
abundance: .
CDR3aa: CASSFLCLPRREFF
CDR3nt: TGTGCCAGCAGTTTTCTTTGTCTCCCAAGGCGGGAGTTCTTC

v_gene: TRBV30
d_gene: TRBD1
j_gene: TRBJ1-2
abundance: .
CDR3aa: CAWGQAGSGYTF
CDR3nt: TGTGCCTGGGGACAGGCTGGGAGTGGCTACACCTTC

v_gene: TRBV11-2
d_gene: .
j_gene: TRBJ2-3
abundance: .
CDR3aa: CASSPWTGSTDTQYF
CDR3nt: TGTGCCAGCAGCCCCTGGACGGGAAGCACAGATACGCAGTATTTT

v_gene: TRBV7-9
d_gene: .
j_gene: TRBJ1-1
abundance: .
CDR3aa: CASSLGAALSTEAFF
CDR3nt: TGTGCCAGCAGCTTGGGGGCGGCGCTCAGCACTGAAGCTTTCTTT

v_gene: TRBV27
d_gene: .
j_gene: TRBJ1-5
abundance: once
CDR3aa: CASSLLPPAAQPQHF
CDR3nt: TGTGCCAGCAGTTTACTCCCGCCAGCCGCCCAGCCCCAGCATTTT

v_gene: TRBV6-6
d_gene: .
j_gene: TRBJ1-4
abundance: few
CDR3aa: CAVRQNEKLFF
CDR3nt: TGTGCCGTGAGACAGAATGAAAAACTGTTTTTT

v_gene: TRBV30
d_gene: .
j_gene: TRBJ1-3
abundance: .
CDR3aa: CAWTRGLPGNTIYF
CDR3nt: TGTGCCTGGACCCGGGGACTTCCTGGAAACACCATATATTTT

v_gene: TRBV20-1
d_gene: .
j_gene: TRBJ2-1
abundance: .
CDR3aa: CSEGVSNEQFF
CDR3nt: TGCAGTGAAGGGGTTTCGAATGAGCAGTTCTTC

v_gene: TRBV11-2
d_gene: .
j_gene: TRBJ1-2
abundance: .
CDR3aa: CASSRDNSNYGYTF
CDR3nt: TGTGCCAGCAGCCGGGACAACTCTAACTATGGCTACACCTTC

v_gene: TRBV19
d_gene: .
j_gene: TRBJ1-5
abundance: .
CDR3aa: CASSRQHQPQHF
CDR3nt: TGTGCCAGTAGTAGACAGCATCAGCCCCAGCATTTT

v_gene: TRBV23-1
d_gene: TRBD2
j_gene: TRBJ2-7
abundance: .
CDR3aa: CASSQTTGTSGRAWVYYEQYF
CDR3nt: TGCGCCAGCAGTCAGACTACTGGGACTAGCGGGAGGGCCTGGGTATACTACGAGCAGTACTTC

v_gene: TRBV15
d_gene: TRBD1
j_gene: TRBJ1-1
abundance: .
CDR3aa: CATSRFGDRGTEAFF
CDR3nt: TGTGCCACCAGCAGATTCGGGGACAGGGGCACTGAAGCTTTCTTT

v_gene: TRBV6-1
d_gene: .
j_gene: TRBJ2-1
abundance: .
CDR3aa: CASSELAVYNEQFF
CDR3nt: TGTGCCAGCAGTGAATTAGCGGTTTACAATGAGCAGTTCTTC

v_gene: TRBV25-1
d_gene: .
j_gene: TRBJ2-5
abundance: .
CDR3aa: CASSGIQIQETQYF
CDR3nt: TGTGCCAGCAGTGGTATCCAGATCCAAGAGACCCAGTACTTC

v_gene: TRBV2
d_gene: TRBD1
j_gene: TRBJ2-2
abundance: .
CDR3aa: CASSEFEGAGGELFF
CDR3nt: TGTGCCAGCAGTGAATTTGAGGGGGCGGGCGGGGAGCTGTTTTTT

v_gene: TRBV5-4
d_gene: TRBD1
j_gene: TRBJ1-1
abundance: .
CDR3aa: CASRFDRGNTEAFF
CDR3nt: TGTGCCAGCAGATTTGACAGGGGTAACACTGAAGCTTTCTTT

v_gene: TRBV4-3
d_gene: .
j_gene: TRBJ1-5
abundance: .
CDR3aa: CASSQDLRGGNQPQHF
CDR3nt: TGCGCCAGCAGCCAAGATCTACGGGGGGGCAATCAGCCCCAGCATTTT

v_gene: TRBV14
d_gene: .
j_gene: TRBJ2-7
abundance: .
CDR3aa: CASSQVRGEQYF
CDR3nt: TGTGCCAGCAGCCAAGTTAGGGGCGAGCAGTACTTC

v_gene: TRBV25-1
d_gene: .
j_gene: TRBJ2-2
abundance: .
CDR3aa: CASSGRLSNTGELFF
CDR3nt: TGTGCCAGCAGTGGTAGACTATCGAACACCGGGGAGCTGTTTTTT

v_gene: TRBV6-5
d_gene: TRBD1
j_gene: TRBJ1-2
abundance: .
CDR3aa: CASRETGISNYGYTF
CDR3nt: TGTGCCAGCAGAGAGACAGGGATTAGTAACTATGGCTACACCTTC

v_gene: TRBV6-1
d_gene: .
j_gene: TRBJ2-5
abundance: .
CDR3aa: CASSEVGGVGETQYF
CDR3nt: TGTGCCAGCAGTGAGGTGGGGGGAGTGGGGGAGACCCAGTACTTC

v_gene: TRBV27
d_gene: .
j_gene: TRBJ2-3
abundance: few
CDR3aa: CASSRDLTDTQYF
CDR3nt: TGTGCCAGCAGCCGGGACCTCACAGATACGCAGTATTTT

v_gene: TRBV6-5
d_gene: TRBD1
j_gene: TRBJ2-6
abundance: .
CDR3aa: CASSGTGPGVLTF
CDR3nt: TGTGCCAGCAGTGGGACAGGGCCTGGGGTCCTGACTTTC

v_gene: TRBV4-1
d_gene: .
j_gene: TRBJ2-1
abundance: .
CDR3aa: CASSQERDTAYNEQFF
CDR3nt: TGCGCCAGCAGCCAAGAGCGGGATACCGCCTACAATGAGCAGTTCTTC

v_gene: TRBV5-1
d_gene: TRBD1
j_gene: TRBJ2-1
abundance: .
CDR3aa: CASSLADRGDEQFF
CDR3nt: TGCGCCAGCAGCTTGGCCGACAGGGGGGATGAGCAGTTCTTC

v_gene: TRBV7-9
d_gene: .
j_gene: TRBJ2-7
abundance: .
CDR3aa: CASSLASGNYEQYF
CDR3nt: TGTGCCAGCAGCTTAGCCTCGGGGAACTACGAGCAGTACTTC

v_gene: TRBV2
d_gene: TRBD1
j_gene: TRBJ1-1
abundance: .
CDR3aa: CASSRQGANTEAFF
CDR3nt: TGTGCCAGCAGCAGACAGGGTGCGAATACTGAAGCTTTCTTT

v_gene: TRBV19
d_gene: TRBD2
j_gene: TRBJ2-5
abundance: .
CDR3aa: CASSAGVETQYF
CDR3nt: TGTGCCAGTAGTGCGGGAGTAGAGACCCAGTACTTC

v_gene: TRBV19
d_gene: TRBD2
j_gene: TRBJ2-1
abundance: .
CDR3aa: CASRALAGVKNEQFF
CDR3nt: TGTGCCAGTAGAGCACTAGCGGGAGTCAAGAATGAGCAGTTCTTC

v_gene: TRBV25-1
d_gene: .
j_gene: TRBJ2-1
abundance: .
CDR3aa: CASSESGGPGVGQFF
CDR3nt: TGTGCCAGCAGTGAATCAGGGGGGCCAGGGGTAGGGCAGTTCTTC

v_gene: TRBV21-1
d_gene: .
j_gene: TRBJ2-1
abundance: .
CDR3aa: CASSNRCTYNEQFF
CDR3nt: TGTGCCAGCAGCAATAGGTGCACCTACAATGAGCAGTTCTTC

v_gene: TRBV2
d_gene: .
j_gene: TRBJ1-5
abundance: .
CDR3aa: CASSSGINQPQHF
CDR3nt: TGTGCCAGCTCATCGGGTATCAATCAGCCCCAGCATTTT